This T cell receptor (beta chain) was sequenced for a study of CD8 T cells in Susac syndrome. The count of this clonotype is one. Its specificity is unknown. This CDR3 is 13 amino acids long. Germline V CDR1 and CDR2: MDHEN, SYDVKM. Trimming left V 6 bases short and J 2 bases short, with 10 bases between. Whole-study results and caveats: The study's TCR sequencing and HLA analysis drew on a certain number of individuals. That number was acknowledged as relatively small.

With random hexamers, reverse transcription was performed on about 0.45 to 1 ug of RNA. Across 54 Vbeta and 13 Jbeta, immunoSEQ multiplex PCR amplified TCR beta CDR3. MiXCR, applied by TCRdb to the immunoSEQ multiplex PCR reads, yields one record per CDR3 protein. The sample contains 200,000 to 250,000 distinct CDR3 sequences, 95% of which appear only once. CD8+ and CD4+ T cells were negatively isolated; TEMRA cells were FACS-enriched. The clonotype comes from a human donor with multiple sclerosis. The rearrangement links TRBV28 to TRBJ2-5; D not resolved. Sample: CD4+ T cells from PBMCs. CDR3 nucleotide sequence: TGTGCCAGCAGGGCCGAGTGGCAAGAGACCCAGTACTTC. The encoded protein is CASRAEWQETQYF.